These 19 T cell receptor beta chains were all obtained from the same sample, sequenced in a study of Graves' ophthalmopathy and Graves' hyperthyroidism (dated by TCRdb to 2016 to 2018). Data came from an Illumina HiSeq 2000. For repertoire sequencing, TCR beta CDR3 regions were amplified from RNA transcripts. The first round of RT-PCR was done with HTBI primers and the Qiagen OneStep RT-PCR kit, and was followed by a second round of multiplex PCR, then size selection and purification. TCRdb trimmed public reads at Q25 via fastp, called clones via MiXCR and kept in-frame beta chains. All rows with the same CDR3 protein become a single entry with the most common DNA and genes. In this sample the table shows over a million distinct CDR3 sequences, less than 45% of which occur a single time. Around 10% of the sample belongs to the ten largest clones. Material for sequencing was peripheral blood or thyroid tissue (not recorded which). These receptors were obtained from an adult man with Graves' hyperthyroidism.

This clonotype was seen at least ten times. The rearrangement links TRBV20-1 to TRBJ1-5; maybe TRBD1 (5 bases). Looked up from germline, CDR1 is DFQATT and CDR2 is SNEGSKA (reference sequence). V shed 3 bases and J shed 1 base, with 13 bases lying between them. The CDR3 sequence is 15 residues long. CDR3 nucleotides: TGCAGTGCTAGTGAGGGACGCGTCAGCAATCAGCCCCAGCATTTT. Its protein is CSASEGRVSNQPQHF.

This clonotype was counted ten times or more. The chain is built from TRBV20-1 and TRBJ2-7; D may match TRBD1 or TRBD2 (6 bases each). This CDR3 spans 14 amino acids. The V gene lost 3 bases and the J gene lost 3 bases, with 15 bases spanning the gap. Germline V gives CDR1 DFQATT, CDR2 SNEGSKA (reference sequence). The CDR3: CSASGGPPHYEQYF. Written as DNA, the CDR3 is TGCAGTGCTAGCGGGGGCCCACCTCACTACGAGCAGTACTTC.

This clonotype came up once. The chain uses TRBV12-3 or TRBV12-4 and TRBJ1-1; the D gene is possibly TRBD1 (5 bases). The germline V and J ends were trimmed by 6 bases and 2 bases, with 19 bases remaining between them. The CDR3 has 16 residues. CDR3 sequence reads: CASSPHSGKHNTEAFF. CDR3 nucleotides: TGTGCCAGCAGCCCGCACTCAGGGAAACACAACACTGAAGCTTTCTTT.

With regard to this clonotype: One base away lies a much larger clone, so this may be a sequencing read error. The chain carries TRBV7-9 and TRBJ1-1, with D possibly matching TRBD1 (5 bases). This CDR3 spans 15 amino acids. CDR1 SEHNR and CDR2 FQNEAQ come from the germline V gene (reference sequence). The CDR3, as DNA: TGTGTCAGCAGCCCTAATTGGGTAGGGGCCTCGGGGGCTTTCTTT. Protein sequence: CVSSPNWVGASGAFF.

The rearrangement links TRBV29-1 to TRBJ2-6; D call uncertain. The germline gives CDR1 SQVTM, CDR2 ANQGSEA. CDR3 length equals 9 residues. Trimming shortened V by 4 bases and J by 15 bases, and 7 bases separated the two germline ends. CDR3 DNA: TGCAGCGTTGGGGCAGGCCTGACTTTC. Its translation: CSVGAGLTF.

Only a few counts were recorded for this clonotype. This chain links TRBV5-1 with TRBJ1-5; D is ambiguous. The CDR3 totals 16 residues. Germline V lookup: CDR1 SGHRS, CDR2 YFSETQ. The V gene lost 0 bases and the J gene lost 7 bases, with 17 bases spanning the gap. As DNA, the CDR3 is TGCGCCAGCAGCTTGGGGGCTGGATCCTCAGACCAGCCCCAGCATTTT. As protein: CASSLGAGSSDQPQHF.

This clonotype has a count of ten or more. The V and J genes are TRBV20-1 and TRBJ1-1; 9 nucleotides align to TRBD1. The V segment lost 2 bases and the J segment 3 bases; nucleotides outside the gene matches: 4. Germline values: CDR1 DFQATT, CDR2 SNEGSKA (reference sequence). This CDR3 contains 14 residues. The CDR3, as DNA: TGCAGTGCTAGACGAGACAGGGGGGACACTGAAGCTTTCTTT. It codes for CSARRDRGDTEAFF.

Notes on this clonotype: Without the conserved terminal phenylalanine or tryptophan, this CDR3 likely stems from a read error. The limits of the CDR3 on the DNA are not certain, so only TCRdb's listed CDR3 is given. The rearrangement joins TRBV29-1 to TRBJ2-6. Germline V gene lookup returns CDR1 SQVTM and CDR2 ANQGSEA. The CDR3 is made up of 9 amino acids, end residues included. The CDR3 is CSVEPSTNT.

This clonotype was observed at least ten times. V and J are TRBV10-3 and TRBJ1-3, with D perhaps matching TRBD1 (5 bases). This CDR3 is 15 amino acids long. With 9 bases removed from V and 2 bases from J, the gap between germline ends came to 17 bases. Germline loops: CDR1 ENHRY, CDR2 SYGVKD. CDR3 sequence: CAMEERGAPGNTIYF. CDR3 DNA sequence: TGTGCCATGGAAGAGAGAGGGGCGCCTGGAAACACCATATATTTT.

The V gene is TRBV12-3 or TRBV12-4, the J gene TRBJ1-2; 8 bases are a match to TRBD1. The CDR3 is 13 residues long. V gave up 4 bases and J gave up 8 bases; unmatched junction bases: 6. The CDR3 is CASSSPDREGYTF. The CDR3 DNA reads as TGTGCCAGCAGTTCCCCGGACAGGGAAGGCTACACCTTC.

In the case of this clonotype: It may be a read error: a sequence one base away is much more abundant. The chain joins TRBV19 to TRBJ2-7; TRBD1 or TRBD2 may be the D gene (6 bases each). Between the trimmed V and J ends, which lost 5 bases and 2 bases, there was a span of 16 bases. CDR1 and CDR2 (germline): LNHDA, SQIVND (reference sequence). This CDR3 comprises 15 residues. CDR3 in DNA: TGTGCCAGTAGTCGAGGGGGGACCCTGGCCTACGAGCAGTACTTC. Amino acid sequence: CASSRGGTLAYEQYF.

Ten or more counts support this clonotype. This rearrangement joins TRBV4-3 to TRBJ2-7; D possibly corresponds to TRBD2 (5 bases). V shed 1 base and J shed 2 bases, with 9 bases lying between them. The CDR3 has 14 residues. Germline V lookup: CDR1 LGHNA, CDR2 YSLEER. CDR3 in DNA: TGCGCCAGCAGCCAAGTAGTCGGGACCTACGAGCAGTACTTC. Its translation is CASSQVVGTYEQYF.

This clonotype was counted many times. The V gene is TRBV7-3, the J gene TRBJ1-2, with 8 bases that match TRBD1. The CDR3 covers 14 residues. V gave up 5 bases and J gave up 6 bases; unmatched junction bases: 8. CDR1 and CDR2 (germline): SGHTA, FQGTGA. The DNA for the CDR3 is TGTGCCAGCAGCCCCGACAGGGGAGGGGATGGCTACACCTTC. It codes for CASSPDRGGDGYTF.

This clonotype was counted ten times or more. The CDR3 region is CASSLEQSAYEQYF. The DNA of the CDR3 is TGCGCCAGCAGCTTGGAGCAGTCAGCCTACGAGCAGTACTTC. The chain is built from TRBV5-1 and TRBJ2-7; D is uncertain. The CDR3 spans 14 residues. Germline V lookup: CDR1 SGHRS, CDR2 YFSETQ. Trimming left V 0 bases short and J 2 bases short, with 9 bases between.

This clonotype showed up many times. The chain employs TRBV9 and TRBJ2-5; TRBD2 agrees at 13 bases. Germline trimming cut 3 bases from V and 5 bases from J; bases unmatched to any gene: 7. The length of the CDR3 is 16 residues. The germline V gene has CDR1 SGDLS and CDR2 YYNGEE. CDR3 protein: CASSAVGLAGAETQYF. CDR3 coding DNA: TGTGCCAGCAGCGCGGTAGGACTAGCGGGAGCGGAGACCCAGTACTTC.

This clonotype was observed many times. The chain links TRBV7-7 to TRBJ1-5, with 8 bases fitting TRBD1. Per the germline V gene, CDR1 is SSHAT and CDR2 is FNYEAQ (reference sequence). The CDR3 length is 15 residues. V lost 5 bases and J lost 9; bases outside the gene matches: 12. As DNA, the CDR3 is TGTGCCAGCAGCGGACGCCGTCTCAGGGGGCCGCCCCAGCATTTT. Its protein product is CASSGRRLRGPPQHF.

As for this clonotype: A clone one base away is much larger, so this may be a read error. The chain carries TRBV7-2 and TRBJ2-7; no clear D gene. The CDR3 length is 13 residues. Germline-derived CDR1 and CDR2 are SGHTA and FQGNSA. V shed 5 bases and J shed 5 bases, with 13 bases lying between them. The CDR3: CASSLTLVNEQYF. The CDR3, as DNA: TGTGCCAGCAGCCTTACCCTGGTTAACGAGCAGTACTTC.

This sequence joins TRBV20-1 and TRBJ2-7, with TRBD2 matching 7 bases. The CDR3 loop spans 13 amino acids. CDR1 and CDR2 from the germline V gene are DFQATT and SNEGSKA (reference sequence). J lost 3 bases, V lost 3 bases, and 5 bases had no gene match. DNA of the CDR3: TGCAGTGCTAGTGGGCTAGCGGTCTACGAGCAGTACTTC. Protein sequence: CSASGLAVYEQYF.

The chain has TRBV25-1 and TRBJ2-5; tentatively, D is TRBD1 or TRBD2 (5 bases each). Between the trimmed V and J ends, which lost 6 bases and 1 base, there was a span of 21 bases. This CDR3 has 17 residues. Germline V lookup: CDR1 MGHDK, CDR2 SYGVNS. The CDR3 DNA sequence: TGTGCCAGCAGAGAAGGGGCAGGAGGTGGAGGCCAAGAGACCCAGTACTTC. This codes for CASREGAGGGGQETQYF. Filled out from reference TRBV25-1 and TRBJ2-5, the complete variable domain reads EADIYQTPRYLVIGTGKKITLECSQTMGHDKMYWYQQDPGMELHLIHYSYGVNSTEKGDLSSESTVSRIRTEHFPLTLESARPSHTSQYLCASREGAGGGGQETQYFGPGTRLLVL.